Sequencing of this T cell receptor (beta chain) was carried out in a study of blood T cells in healthy people across ages. On this clonotype itself: Its matching antigen is unknown.

Study results and limitations: A roughly linear fall in TCR beta diversity per million T cells was seen with increasing age.

The CDR3 length is 16 residues. After removal of 6 bases from V and 8 bases from J, the junction contained 15 bases not matched to a gene. It was with a sample-barcoded 5' primer and a J-beta primer mix that a second PCR of about 6 to 11 cycles was run. With 12 random nucleotides, a template-switch adaptor tagged each individual cDNA molecule. TCRdb processed the 5' RACE reads anew with MiXCR; each CDR3 protein has one entry. The sample records about 760,000 distinct CDR3 sequences, just over 55% being singletons. Sample: blood. V gene TRBV12-3 or TRBV12-4 combines with J gene TRBJ2-3; 9 bases line up with TRBD2. This receptor was identified in a middle-aged man in good health. CDR3 coding DNA: TGTGCCAGCAGGAGCTCAAGGCGGGAGGGCCTCTGTACGCAGTATTTT. Translated, it gives CASRSSRREGLCTQYF.